This TCR beta chain was identified during a study of T-cell reconstitution after alpha-beta-depleted transplantation in children. General observations from the study: Fresh T-cell production supplied most of the T-cell counts and diversity seen one year after transplant. Approximately two months post-transplant, alpha-beta T cells reportedly originated from several hundred expanded graft clones. Recipient T cells and thymic progenitors that survived were the source of the high TCRbeta diversity seen at day 60 in some patients.

Using unique molecular identifiers, the investigators prepared the TCRbeta library. MiXCR was run by TCRdb on the PCR reads, yielding one entry per CDR3 protein. Of 670,000 or so distinct CDR3 sequences in the sample, around 12% were seen once. The CDR3 loop spans 14 amino acids. The V end was cut by 5 bases, the J end by 1 base, with 8 bases between. This clonotype was picked up many times. The antigen is not known. This rearrangement joins TRBV12-3 or TRBV12-4 to TRBJ2-2; no definite D call. The input for sequencing was PBMCs, taken before TCRalphabeta/CD19-depleted stem cell transplant. The TCR was taken from a girl aged 2-9 years with congenital amegakaryocytic thrombocytopenia, due to receive a stem cell transplant. CDR3 sequence: CASSVTENTGELFF. The CDR3 bases are TGTGCCAGCAGTGTAACCGAGAACACCGGGGAGCTGTTTTTT.